The subject of this entry is one T cell receptor (beta chain). Its antigen is still unknown. These data come from a study of cytomegalovirus exposure and HLA in healthy donors. Study findings and constraints: In vitro testing confirmed a few CMV-associated chains as specific for CMV antigens. TRBV6-2, TRBV6-3 and some other V segments were excluded as indistinguishable.

Trimming removed 6 bases at V and 5 bases at J, with 17 bases between. Germline CDR1 reads MGHDK; CDR2 reads SYGVNS. The CDR3 is 15 amino acids. Primers included in the PCR were 60 Vbeta and 13 Jbeta primers. Original analysis: Later analysis identified tens of millions of unique TCR beta chains, about 12 million shared. Only in-frame clones appear in the TCRdb table, and some are missing; sequencing was by immunoSEQ multiplex PCR. V, J and clone size were drawn from that table, and D and trimming were deduced from the DNA. The sample shows about 160,000 clones, around 79% of them seen only once. Sequenced material: PBMCs. This clonotype was sampled from a human donor in good health. The rearrangement uses TRBV25-1 and TRBJ2-4; possible D gene TRBD2, 7 bases. DNA for the CDR3: TGTGCCAGCAGCCCACGGGGGGCCCCCCAAAACATTCAGTACTTC. Translation: CASSPRGAPQNIQYF.